The 8 T cell receptor beta chains given below trace back to one sample, sequenced in a study of coeliac disease. Profiled with immunoSEQ multiplex PCR; TCRdb holds only in-frame clones, not every one. The profile shows about 2,100 clones, 65% to 85% of them singletons. Sample: lamina propria lymphocytes from the gut. The receptors originated from a woman in her forties or fifties with celiac disease on a gluten-free diet.

The gene calls are TRBV7-9 and TRBJ2-5, with 10 bases lining up with TRBD1. Judging by the DNA end, TRBJ2-7 fits better; the J call may be wrong. This CDR3 contains 15 residues. Looked up from germline, CDR1 is SEHNR and CDR2 is FQNEAQ (reference sequence). CDR3 DNA sequence: TGTGCCAGCAGCCTGGGACAGGGGAGCTCCTACGAGCAGTACTTC. This encodes CASSLGQGSSYEQYF.

The chain carries TRBV6-5 and TRBJ1-2, with 7 positions matching TRBD1. CDR3 length equals 15 residues. V lost 2 bases and J lost 4; bases outside the gene matches: 7. Per the germline V gene, CDR1 is MNHEY and CDR2 is SVGAGI. This chain's CDR3 is CASSYASGQLYGYTF. The CDR3 nucleotides are TGTGCCAGCAGTTACGCCTCGGGACAGCTCTATGGCTACACCTTC.

DNA for the CDR3: TGTGCCAGCAGCCGGGACAGAAACTACAATGAGCAGTTCTTC. Its protein product is CASSRDRNYNEQFF. The chain joins TRBV5-5 to TRBJ2-1; 7 positions agree with TRBD1. With 4 bases clipped from V and 3 bases from J, the junction kept 4 bases outside the gene matches. This CDR3 contains 14 residues. CDR1 SGHKS and CDR2 YYEKEE come from the germline V gene (reference sequence).

In this sample, this clone turned up once. The V and J genes are TRBV6-5 and TRBJ1-1, with unresolved D. Trimming removed 4 bases from V and 11 bases from J, with 14 bases in between. The CDR3 loop spans 12 amino acids. The germline V gene encodes CDR1 MNHEY and CDR2 SVGAGI. DNA for the CDR3: TGTGCCAGCAGTTCGGGATCACGTTTCGCTTTCTTT. Encoded protein: CASSSGSRFAFF.

The genes are TRBV28 and TRBJ1-5, with TRBD1 matching over 7 bases. Germline-derived CDR1 and CDR2 are MDHEN and SYDVKM. V shed 3 bases and J 1 base; nucleotides not matched to a gene: 9. The CDR3 consists of 17 residues. DNA of the CDR3: TGTGCCAGCAGTTTGTGGGGCGGGACAGTGAGCAATCAGCCCCAGCATTTT. Translated: CASSLWGGTVSNQPQHF.

A remark on this clone: Other DNA sequences in this sample translate to the same CDR3. The chain recombines TRBV19 with TRBJ1-6; 12 nucleotides line up with TRBD1. The V and J ends lost 5 bases and 10 bases, in that order; junction bases with no gene match: 3. The CDR3 is 14 residues long. Germline V gene lookup returns CDR1 LNHDA and CDR2 SQIVND (reference sequence). The CDR3 is CASSRDRGLSPLHF. CDR3 DNA sequence: TGTGCCAGTAGTCGGGACAGGGGGCTCTCACCCCTCCACTTT.

This clone was seen more than once but under ten times. The genes are TRBV5-6 and TRBJ2-7; weak D call: TRBD1 (5 bases). This CDR3 is built from 14 residues. Germline lookup yields CDR1 SGHDT and CDR2 YYEEEE. Trimming took 2 bases from V and 6 from J, leaving 15 bases between them. CDR3 nucleotide sequence: TGTGCCAGCAGCTTCCTTAGGGGCTCCACCGAGCAGTACTTC. Residues: CASSFLRGSTEQYF. The full variable domain, its missing parts supplied by reference TRBV5-6 and TRBJ2-7, is DAGVTQSPTHLIKTRGQQVTLRCSPKSGHDTVSWYQQALGQGPQFIFQYYEEEERQRGNFPDRFSGHQFPNYSSELNVNALLLGDSALYLCASSFLRGSTEQYFGPGTRLTVT.

The V and J genes are TRBV29-1 and TRBJ2-1; 7 bases are a match to TRBD2. CDR1 is SQVTM, CDR2 ANQGSEA, per germline. Trimming at V came to 0 bases and at J to 15 bases, leaving 8 bases not matched to a gene. The CDR3 length is 12 residues. The DNA of the CDR3 is TGCAGCGTTGAAGATCGAAGCGGGATCCTGTTCTTC. This sequence encodes CSVEDRSGILFF.